Following are 31 T cell receptor beta chains from one sample sequenced in a study of T cell responses to AZD1222 COVID-19 vaccine. Data came from immunoSEQ multiplex PCR; TCRdb stores just in-frame clones and leaves some out. The sample shows 140,000 or so clones, 85% to 95% of them seen only once. The sequences come from peripheral blood, collected after recovery from COVID-19. These receptor sequences come from an adult who had recovered from COVID-19.

The chain is built from TRBV5-1 and TRBJ2-3; no definite D call. The V end was cut by 1 base, the J end by 3 bases, with 15 bases between. The CDR3 contains 16 residues. Germline CDR1 SGHRS, CDR2 YFSETQ. The CDR3 is CASSLNFAGVTDTQYF. CDR3 in DNA: TGCGCCAGCAGCTTGAACTTCGCAGGAGTTACAGATACGCAGTATTTT. The whole variable domain, filled in from reference TRBV5-1 and TRBJ2-3, reads KAGVTQTPRYLIKTRGQQVTLSCSPISGHRSVSWYQQTPGQGLQFLFEYFSETQRNKGNFPGRFSGRQFSNSRSEMNVSTLELGDSALYLCASSLNFAGVTDTQYFGPGTRLTVL.

V gene TRBV3-1 (or the pseudogene TRBV3-2) combines with J gene TRBJ1-5, with TRBD1 matching 11 bases. The CDR3 has 19 residues. The germline V gene encodes CDR1 LGHDT and CDR2 YNNKEL (reference sequence). V trimming: 2 bases; J trimming: 1 base; junction bases outside the gene matches: 10. CDR3 region: CASSQYPRTGGRSNQPQHF. CDR3 nucleotide sequence: TGTGCCAGCAGCCAATATCCCCGGACAGGGGGCAGGAGCAATCAGCCCCAGCATTTT.

The rearrangement joins TRBV7-8 to TRBJ1-3; D not resolved. The CDR3 has 17 amino acids. The germline V and J ends were trimmed by 4 bases and 0 bases, with 16 bases remaining between them. CDR1 SGHVS and CDR2 FQNEAQ come from the germline V gene. CDR3 nucleotides: TGTGCCAGCAGCTCAACCCGGGTACTGAGCTCTGGAAACACCATATATTTT. Translating gives CASSSTRVLSSGNTIYF.

The gene calls are TRBV28 and TRBJ1-2; D ambiguous. CDR1 is MDHEN, CDR2 SYDVKM, per germline. Trimming took off 10 bases at V and 0 bases at J, with 6 bases between the two ends. The CDR3 has 11 amino acids. The chain's CDR3 is CATEANYGYTF. The CDR3 DNA reads TGTGCCACAGAAGCTAACTATGGCTACACCTTC.

The chain combines TRBV5-1 with TRBJ2-7, with D possibly TRBD1 on 6 matching bases. This CDR3 spans 13 amino acids. Germline lookup yields CDR1 SGHRS and CDR2 YFSETQ. V lost 4 bases and J 3 bases, leaving 11 bases between the germline ends. The DNA for the CDR3 is TGCGCCAGCAGCACCCCGGACAGCTACGAGCAGTACTTC. The encoded protein is CASSTPDSYEQYF.

The rearrangement joins TRBV7-9 to TRBJ2-1, with 11 positions matching TRBD2. With V trimmed by 5 bases and J by 7 bases, 7 bases remained unmatched. The CDR3 is 15 amino acids. Germline V lookup: CDR1 SEHNR, CDR2 FQNEAQ (reference sequence). Here the CDR3 reads CASSRTSGSWNEQFF. The CDR3 nucleotides are TGTGCCAGCAGCCGAACTAGCGGGAGTTGGAATGAGCAGTTCTTC.

The J gene is TRBJ2-1, the V gene TRBV7-2; TRBD2 might be the D (6 bases). The CDR3 is 17 residues long. The germline V gene has CDR1 SGHTA and CDR2 FQGNSA. Trimming took off 6 bases at V and 7 bases at J, with 25 bases between the two ends. The DNA of the CDR3 is TGTGCCAGCAGGTTTCTCCTTCGAGCGGGCCCGGGGAATGAGCAGTTCTTC. Translation: CASRFLLRAGPGNEQFF.

The rearrangement links TRBV6-4 to TRBJ1-5, with D perhaps TRBD1 (5 bases). In germline, CDR1 is MRHNA, CDR2 SNTAGT. There are 13 residues in the CDR3. The V end was cut by 4 bases, the J end by 9 bases, with 13 bases between. The DNA of the CDR3 is TGTGCCAGCAGTGGGGCCGCCGGGGGGCCCCAGCATTTT. It codes for CASSGAAGGPQHF.

This clone was counted a single time. The chain combines TRBV28 with TRBJ2-1, with TRBD2 identical over 11 bases. The CDR3 extends over 15 amino acids. Germline values: CDR1 MDHEN, CDR2 SYDVKM. Trimming at V came to 6 bases and at J to 4 bases, leaving 5 bases not matched to a gene. The CDR3 DNA follows: TGTGCCAGCAGGGACCGACTAGCGGGATACAATGAGCAGTTCTTC. Its protein product is CASRDRLAGYNEQFF.

The rearrangement links TRBV18 to TRBJ2-3; no clear D gene. With 1 base removed from V and 7 bases from J, the gap between germline ends came to 15 bases. The CDR3 runs 15 residues. CDR1 and CDR2 (germline): KGHSH, LQKENI. The CDR3 spells CASSPQESHSNTQYF. The DNA of the CDR3 is TGTGCCAGCTCACCACAGGAATCCCATTCGAATACGCAGTATTTT.

This chain links TRBV9 with TRBJ1-1; D is ambiguous. The CDR3 loop spans 14 amino acids. The V gene's germline CDR1 is SGDLS and CDR2 YYNGEE. V was pared by 1 base and J by 4 bases, with 11 bases between. CDR3 DNA sequence: TGTGCCAGCAGCGTAACCCCTTCGGGCACTGAAGCTTTCTTT. This encodes CASSVTPSGTEAFF.

The rearrangement uses TRBV5-6 and TRBJ2-3; a weak D match, TRBD1 (6 bases). The CDR3 loop spans 16 amino acids. The V gene's germline CDR1 is SGHDT and CDR2 YYEEEE. V was trimmed by 0 bases and J by 2 bases, leaving 13 bases between them. CDR3 DNA sequence: TGTGCCAGCAGCTTGGCCCGGACAGCTACCACAGATACGCAGTATTTT. This sequence encodes CASSLARTATTDTQYF.

V usage is TRBV2 and J usage is TRBJ1-5, with 10 bases matching TRBD1. With V trimmed by 7 bases and J by 2 bases, 5 bases remained unmatched. CDR1 and CDR2 from the germline V gene are SNHLY and FYNNEI. The CDR3 spans 15 residues. The DNA for the CDR3 is TGTGCCAGCACAGGACAGGGGGGTGGCAATCAGCCCCAGCATTTT. This translates into CASTGQGGGNQPQHF.

V and J are TRBV10-1 and TRBJ1-5; D is unclear. Germline CDR1 reads WNHNN; CDR2 reads SYGVQD (reference sequence). The CDR3 loop spans 12 amino acids. Trimming stripped 3 bases from V and 3 bases from J, with 3 bases between. The CDR3 sequence: CASSENNQPQHF. The CDR3 bases are TGCGCCAGCAGTGAAAACAATCAGCCCCAGCATTTT.

The V and J genes are TRBV4-2 and TRBJ1-5, with 7 bases matching TRBD1. Germline V gene lookup returns CDR1 LGHNA and CDR2 YNFKEQ. The CDR3 is 15 residues long. The J segment lost 6 bases and the V segment lost 0 bases, leaving 5 bases of the junction unmatched. Written as DNA, the CDR3 is TGTGCCAGCAGCCAAGAAACAGGGGTGGGTCAGCCCCAGCATTTT. This translates into CASSQETGVGQPQHF.

The chain joins TRBV11-2 to TRBJ2-5; 15 nucleotides match TRBD2. The CDR3 is 16 residues long. Per germline, CDR1 SGHAT and CDR2 FQNNGV. V lost 5 bases to trimming and J lost 3 bases; unmatched junction nucleotides: 4. CDR3 region: CASSPGLAGGKETQYF. Here the CDR3 DNA reads TGTGCCAGCAGCCCGGGACTAGCGGGAGGTAAAGAGACCCAGTACTTC.

This chain connects TRBV5-1 to TRBJ1-2; no clear D gene. Germline V gives CDR1 SGHRS, CDR2 YFSETQ. V lost 2 bases to trimming and J lost 2 bases, with 13 bases between them. There are 15 residues in the CDR3. CDR3 DNA: TGCGCCAGCAGCTTTAACGAGGGTTCGAACTATGGCTACACCTTC. This encodes CASSFNEGSNYGYTF.

The chain uses TRBV29-1 and TRBJ1-5, with D unclear. CDR1 is SQVTM, CDR2 ANQGSEA, per germline. The CDR3 length is 13 residues. For the CDR3, the DNA is TGCAGTACCCGGGAGGATAGCAATCAGCCCCAGCATTTT. This sequence encodes CSTREDSNQPQHF.

V is TRBV28 and J is TRBJ2-1; perhaps TRBD2 as D (6 bases). The CDR3 totals 14 residues. Looked up from germline, CDR1 is MDHEN and CDR2 is SYDVKM. V dropped 8 bases and J dropped 0 bases, with 11 bases sitting between them. In DNA, the CDR3 is TGTGCCAGCTGTTACGGGAGCTCCTACAATGAGCAGTTCTTC. Its translation is CASCYGSSYNEQFF.

The chain links TRBV5-6 to TRBJ1-5; D is ambiguous. Trimming pared 0 bases from V and 7 bases from J, leaving 5 bases between. This CDR3 has 12 amino acids. The germline V gene has CDR1 SGHDT and CDR2 YYEEEE. CDR3 nucleotide sequence: TGTGCCAGCAGCTTGGACAACCAGCCCCAGCATTTT. Translating it yields CASSLDNQPQHF. The full variable domain, in which reference TRBV5-6 and TRBJ1-5 provide the parts outside the CDR3, is DAGVTQSPTHLIKTRGQQVTLRCSPKSGHDTVSWYQQALGQGPQFIFQYYEEEERQRGNFPDRFSGHQFPNYSSELNVNALLLGDSALYLCASSLDNQPQHFGDGTRLSIL.

This clone was recorded once. The rearrangement joins TRBV19 to TRBJ2-7, with no clear D. Germline V gene data show CDR1 as LNHDA and CDR2 as SQIVND (reference sequence). The germline V and J ends were trimmed by 1 base and 6 bases, with 10 bases remaining between them. The CDR3 totals 13 residues. The CDR3 coding sequence is TGTGCCAGTAGTATAGTCGCTAGAACCGAGCAGTACTTC. This sequence encodes CASSIVARTEQYF.

The chain uses TRBV7-8 and TRBJ1-6; TRBD1 matches 8 bases. After removal of 5 bases from V and 9 bases from J, the junction contained 3 bases not matched to a gene. CDR1 is SGHVS, CDR2 FQNEAQ, per germline. This CDR3 is built from 13 residues. CDR3 DNA: TGTGCCAGCAGCCAGGACAGGGTTTCACCCCTCCACTTT. This gives the protein CASSQDRVSPLHF.

Comments on this clone: At one end the junction does not follow the germline gene, possibly because of a read error. The V call is TRBV6-1, the J call TRBJ1-4, with D perhaps TRBD1 (5 bases). The CDR3 has 13 amino acids. Germline V gene lookup returns CDR1 MNHNS and CDR2 SASEGT. In DNA, the CDR3 is TGTGCCAGCAGAGAAGGGGCGAGGGAAAAACTGTTTTTT. Translating gives CASREGAREKLFF.

The CDR3 spells CASRSTGGGRPRQPQHF. CDR3 bases: TGTGCCAGCAGGTCGACAGGGGGTGGCCGCCCGCGTCAGCCCCAGCATTTT. The chain combines TRBV28 with TRBJ1-5; 9 nucleotides align to TRBD1. The trim removed 6 bases at V and 6 bases at J, leaving 15 bases unmatched. The CDR3 consists of 17 residues. In germline, CDR1 is MDHEN, CDR2 SYDVKM.

CDR3 sequence reads: CASSSLWGGDEQFF. CDR3 sequence (DNA): TGTGCCAGCAGCTCCCTATGGGGAGGGGATGAGCAGTTCTTC. The gene calls are TRBV5-4 and TRBJ2-1; 7 bases are a match to TRBD2. Per the germline V gene, CDR1 is SGHNT and CDR2 is YYREEE (reference sequence). Trimming cost V 3 bases and J 8 bases; bases outside gene matches: 8. This CDR3 has 14 residues.

V usage is TRBV11-1 and J usage is TRBJ2-3; D not resolved. This CDR3 contains 13 residues. Germline lookup yields CDR1 SGHAT and CDR2 FQDESV (reference sequence). V was shortened by 1 base and J by 6 bases, with 8 bases between the two germline ends. CDR3 nucleotides: TGTGCCAGCAGCTTAGAAGAGCGCGATACGCAGTATTTT. It codes for CASSLEERDTQYF.

The rearrangement uses TRBV21-1 and TRBJ2-2; the table's D call, TRBD1, was not checked against the DNA. TRBV21-1 is designated a pseudogene. The CDR3 is 16 residues long. As DNA, the CDR3 is TGTGCCAGCAGCAATCAGACGGACAGGGGTACCGGGGAGCTGTTTTTT. Translating gives CASSNQTDRGTGELFF.

The chain joins TRBV2 to TRBJ2-3, with D tentatively TRBD2 (6 bases). The CDR3 is 15 amino acids. Trimming took 4 bases from V and 1 from J, leaving 12 bases between them. Germline values: CDR1 SNHLY, CDR2 FYNNEI. The CDR3 loop reads CASSGALAGTDTQYF. CDR3 in DNA: TGTGCCAGCAGTGGAGCACTAGCTGGCACAGATACGCAGTATTTT. The full variable domain, completed using reference TRBV2 and TRBJ2-3, is EPEVTQTPSHQVTQMGQEVILRCVPISNHLYFYWYRQILGQKVEFLVSFYNNEISEKSEIFDDQFSVERPDGSNFTLKIRSTKLEDSAMYFCASSGALAGTDTQYFGPGTRLTVL.

The chain employs TRBV27 and TRBJ2-7; D might be TRBD2 (7 bases). The V gene lost 4 bases and the J gene lost 2 bases, with 18 bases spanning the gap. CDR1 and CDR2 (germline): MNHEY, SMNVEV (reference sequence). This CDR3 comprises 16 residues. CDR3 sequence reads: CASSSRGGGFPYEQYF. DNA of the CDR3: TGTGCCAGCAGTTCGCGAGGGGGGGGCTTTCCCTACGAGCAGTACTTC.

The V call is TRBV29-1, the J call TRBJ1-4, with a weak D call TRBD1 (5 bases). Trimming took 4 bases from V and 2 from J, leaving 20 bases between them. CDR1 is SQVTM, CDR2 ANQGSEA, per germline. The CDR3 runs 17 residues. The CDR3 protein is CSVVNVPGHATNEKLFF. Here the CDR3 DNA reads TGCAGCGTTGTCAACGTACCGGGGCATGCGACTAATGAAAAACTGTTTTTT.

The CDR3 DNA follows: TGTGCCAGCAGTTTATGGGCAGGGGAGGCTTACGAGCAGTACTTC. It specifies CASSLWAGEAYEQYF. V and J are TRBV28 and TRBJ2-7; either TRBD1 or TRBD2 may supply D (6 bases each). This CDR3 contains 15 residues. Germline assignment: CDR1 MDHEN and CDR2 SYDVKM. V lost 0 bases and J 4 bases, leaving 13 bases between the germline ends. The entire variable domain, with the rest obtained from reference TRBV28 and TRBJ2-7, is as follows: DVKVTQSSRYLVKRTGEKVFLECVQDMDHENMFWYRQDPGLGLRLIYFSYDVKMKEKGDIPEGYSVSREKKERFSLILESASTNQTSMYLCASSLWAGEAYEQYFGPGTRLTVT.